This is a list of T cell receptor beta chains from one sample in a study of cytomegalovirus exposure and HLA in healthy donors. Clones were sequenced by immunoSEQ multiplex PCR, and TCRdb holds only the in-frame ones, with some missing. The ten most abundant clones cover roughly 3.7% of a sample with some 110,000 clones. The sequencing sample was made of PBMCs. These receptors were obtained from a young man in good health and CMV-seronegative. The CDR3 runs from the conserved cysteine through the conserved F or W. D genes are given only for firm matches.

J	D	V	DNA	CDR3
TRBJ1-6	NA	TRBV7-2	TGTGCCAGCAGCTTCCCAGAACAGGGAAAAAATTCACCCCTCCACTTT	CASSFPEQGKNSPLHF
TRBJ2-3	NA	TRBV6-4	TGTGCCAGCAGTGACATCGGGGGTGCTGCAGATACGCAGTATTTT	CASSDIGGAADTQYF
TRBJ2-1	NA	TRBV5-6	TGTGCCAGCAGCTTGAAAGGGGGGGGATACAATGAGCAGTTCTTC	CASSLKGGGYNEQFF
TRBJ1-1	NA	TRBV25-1	TGTGCCAGCCTTGCTGGACAGTATGAAGGTGAAGCTTTCTTT	CASLAGQYEGEAFF
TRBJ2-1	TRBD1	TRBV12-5	TGTGCTAGTGGTATACGACAGGGGAACAATGAGCAGTTCTTC	CASGIRQGNNEQFF
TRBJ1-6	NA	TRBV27	TGTGCCAGCAGTTTACGGGACTTTTTTTCACCCCTCCACTTT	CASSLRDFFSPLHF
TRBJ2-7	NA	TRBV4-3	TGCGCCAGCAGCCAAGAATGGACAGACGAGCAGTACTTC	CASSQEWTDEQYF
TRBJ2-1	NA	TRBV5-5	TGTGCCAGCAGCTTCCGCCCAAGAGGGGCGGGGAATGAGCAGTTCTTC	CASSFRPRGAGNEQFF
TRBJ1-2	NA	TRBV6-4	TGTGCCAGCAGTGCATCCGGCGGACAGTCCTACGGCTACACCTTC	CASSASGGQSYGYTF
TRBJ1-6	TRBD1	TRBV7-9	TGTGCCAGCAGCGTGGGACAGCTTAATTCACCCCTCCACTTT	CASSVGQLNSPLHF
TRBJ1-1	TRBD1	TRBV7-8	TGTGCCAGCAGCTTAGAAGGTACAGGGGTGAACACTGAAGCTTTCTTT	CASSLEGTGVNTEAFF
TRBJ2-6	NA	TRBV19	TGTGCCGTATCGGACGGGGGCTCTGGGGCCAACGTCCTGACTTTC	CAVSDGGSGANVLTF
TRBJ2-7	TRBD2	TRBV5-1	TGCGCCAGCAGCGGCGGGGGGACACCTTCCTACGAGCAGTACTTC	CASSGGGTPSYEQYF
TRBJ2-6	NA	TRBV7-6	TGTGCCAGCAGCGCCGGAACGGGGACTGGGGCCAACGTCCTGACTTTC	CASSAGTGTGANVLTF
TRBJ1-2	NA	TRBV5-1	TGCGCCAGCACTCACGGCGGAGTTCCTAACTATGGCTACACCTTC	CASTHGGVPNYGYTF
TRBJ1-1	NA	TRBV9	TGTGCCAGCAGCGCCTCGAGAACTGAAGCTTTCTTT	CASSASRTEAFF